The TCR beta chain under discussion was sequenced for a study of blood T cells in healthy people across ages. Study-level results: Both higher diversity and more naive CD4+ cells marked long-lived donors when set against aged donors.

As to this clonotype: Its target is not known.

The donors, aged 6 to 90, were healthy Caucasians from Russia. Isolation recovered at least 6.5 million PBMCs from every sample. J gave up 5 bases and V 3 bases, and 15 bases lay outside the gene matches. Germline V gene sequence: CDR1 SEHNR, CDR2 FQNEAQ (reference sequence). This CDR3 contains 19 residues. Primers used in a second PCR of roughly 7 to 12 cycles were a sample-barcoded 5' primer and a J-beta primer mix. Unique molecular identifiers of 12 random nucleotides labeled each cDNA. Each CDR3 protein is one row after TCRdb ran MiXCR on the 5' RACE reads. The sample lists approximately 940,000 distinct CDR3 sequences; roughly 48% were seen once.

Material for sequencing was blood. This receptor was taken from a man aged 25 to 40 in good health. The V and J genes are TRBV7-9 and TRBJ2-3; TRBD2 agrees at 12 bases. In nucleotides, the CDR3 is TGTGCCAGCAGCTTCTCGGCCCCTCTAGCGGGGGGGCAGGTAGATACGCAGTATTTT. It yields the protein CASSFSAPLAGGQVDTQYF.